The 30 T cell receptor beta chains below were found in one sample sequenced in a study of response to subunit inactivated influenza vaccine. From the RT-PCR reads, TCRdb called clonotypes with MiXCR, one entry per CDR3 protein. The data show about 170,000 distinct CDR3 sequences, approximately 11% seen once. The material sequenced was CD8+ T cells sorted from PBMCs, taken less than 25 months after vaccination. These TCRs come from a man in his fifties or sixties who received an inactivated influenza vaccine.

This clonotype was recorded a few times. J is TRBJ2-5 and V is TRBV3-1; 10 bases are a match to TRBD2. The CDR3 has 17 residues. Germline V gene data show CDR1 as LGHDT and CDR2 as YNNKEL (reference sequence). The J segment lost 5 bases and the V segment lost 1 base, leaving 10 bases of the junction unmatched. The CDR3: CASSQVLAGDIMETQYF. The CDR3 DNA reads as TGTGCCAGCAGCCAAGTTCTAGCGGGGGACATAATGGAGACCCAGTACTTC.

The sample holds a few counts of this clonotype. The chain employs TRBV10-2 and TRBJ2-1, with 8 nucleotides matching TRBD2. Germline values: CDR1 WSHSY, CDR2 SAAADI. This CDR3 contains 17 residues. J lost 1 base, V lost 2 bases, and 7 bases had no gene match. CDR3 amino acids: CASSEIGSGASYNEQFF. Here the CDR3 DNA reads TGCGCCAGCAGTGAGATTGGTAGCGGGGCTTCCTACAATGAGCAGTTCTTC.

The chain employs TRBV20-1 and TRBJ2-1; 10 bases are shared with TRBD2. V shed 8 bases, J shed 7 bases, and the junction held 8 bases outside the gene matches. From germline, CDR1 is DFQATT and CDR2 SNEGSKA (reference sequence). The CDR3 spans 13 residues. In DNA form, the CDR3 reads TGCAGTTCCGTAGCGGGAGGCTGGAATGAGCAGTTCTTC. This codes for CSSVAGGWNEQFF.

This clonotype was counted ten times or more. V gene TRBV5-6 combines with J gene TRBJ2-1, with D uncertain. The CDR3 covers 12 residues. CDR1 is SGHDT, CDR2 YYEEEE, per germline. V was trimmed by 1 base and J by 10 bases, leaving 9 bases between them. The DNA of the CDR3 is TGTGCCAGCAGCTTGTTGGCAGTGGAGCAGTTCTTC. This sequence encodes CASSLLAVEQFF.

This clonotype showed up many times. CDR3 protein: CASQTLSGQASSYNSPLHF. The CDR3 nucleotides read TGTGCCAGCCAGACCTTAAGCGGACAGGCAAGCTCCTATAATTCACCCCTCCACTTT. V is TRBV12-3 or TRBV12-4 and J is TRBJ1-6, with TRBD1 matching 7 bases. J gave up 0 bases and V 8 bases, and 16 bases lay outside the gene matches. The CDR3 extends over 19 amino acids.

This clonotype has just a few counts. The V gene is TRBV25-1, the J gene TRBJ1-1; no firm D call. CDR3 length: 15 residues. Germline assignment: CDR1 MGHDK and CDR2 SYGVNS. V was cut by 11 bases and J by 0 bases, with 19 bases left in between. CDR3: CAPYPARTMNTEAFF. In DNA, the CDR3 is TGTGCCCCCTATCCGGCACGAACCATGAACACTGAAGCTTTCTTT.

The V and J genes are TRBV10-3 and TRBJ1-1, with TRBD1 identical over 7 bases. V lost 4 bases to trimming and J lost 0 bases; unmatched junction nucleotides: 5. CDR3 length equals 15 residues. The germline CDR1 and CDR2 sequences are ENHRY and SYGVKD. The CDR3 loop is CAISGQGGMNTEAFF. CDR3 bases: TGTGCCATCAGTGGACAGGGTGGAATGAACACTGAAGCTTTCTTT.

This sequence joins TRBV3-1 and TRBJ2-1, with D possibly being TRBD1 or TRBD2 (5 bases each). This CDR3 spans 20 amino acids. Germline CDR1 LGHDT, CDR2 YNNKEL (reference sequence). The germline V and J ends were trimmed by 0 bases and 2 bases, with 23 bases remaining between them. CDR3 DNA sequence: TGTGCCAGCAGCCAAGAAGGTCATGGATCAGGGCAGGGACCCTACAATGAGCAGTTCTTC. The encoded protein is CASSQEGHGSGQGPYNEQFF.

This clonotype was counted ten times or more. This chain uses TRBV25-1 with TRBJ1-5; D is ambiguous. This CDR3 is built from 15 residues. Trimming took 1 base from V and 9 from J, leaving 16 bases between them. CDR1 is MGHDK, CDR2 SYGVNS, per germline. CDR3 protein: CASSESAGPNRPQHF. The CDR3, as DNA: TGTGCCAGCAGTGAATCGGCAGGTCCTAACCGGCCCCAGCATTTT. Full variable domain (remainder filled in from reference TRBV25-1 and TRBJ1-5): EADIYQTPRYLVIGTGKKITLECSQTMGHDKMYWYQQDPGMELHLIHYSYGVNSTEKGDLSSESTVSRIRTEHFPLTLESARPSHTSQYLCASSESAGPNRPQHFGDGTRLSIL.

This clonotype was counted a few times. DNA of the CDR3: TGTGCCAGCAGTTTTTCCCCGGGACTAGCGGGGGGCGAGCAGTACTTC. This codes for CASSFSPGLAGGEQYF. This chain joins TRBV6-2 or TRBV6-3 and TRBJ2-7; 15 positions agree with TRBD2. J lost 6 bases, V lost 4 bases, and 7 bases had no gene match. Germline CDR1 is MNHEY and CDR2 is SVGEGT. The CDR3 is made up of 16 amino acids.

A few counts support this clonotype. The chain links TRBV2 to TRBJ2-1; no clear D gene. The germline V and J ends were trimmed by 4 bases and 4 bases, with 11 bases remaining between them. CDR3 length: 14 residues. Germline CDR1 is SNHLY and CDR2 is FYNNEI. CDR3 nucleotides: TGTGCCAGCAGTGTACTGCCCGGGTACAATGAGCAGTTCTTC. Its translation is CASSVLPGYNEQFF.

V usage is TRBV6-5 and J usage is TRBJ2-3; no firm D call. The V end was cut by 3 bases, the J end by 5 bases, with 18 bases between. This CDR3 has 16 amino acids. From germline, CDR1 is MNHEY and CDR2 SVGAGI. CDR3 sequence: CASSYDSFPAVDTQYF. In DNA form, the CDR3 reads TGTGCCAGCAGTTATGATTCGTTCCCCGCAGTAGATACGCAGTATTTT.

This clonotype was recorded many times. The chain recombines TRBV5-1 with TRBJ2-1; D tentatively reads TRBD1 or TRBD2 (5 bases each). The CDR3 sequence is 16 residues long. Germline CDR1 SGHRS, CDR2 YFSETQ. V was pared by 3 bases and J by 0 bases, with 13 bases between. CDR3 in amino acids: CASSSSGANSYNEQFF. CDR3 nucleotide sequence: TGCGCCAGCAGCTCCTCCGGGGCCAACTCCTACAATGAGCAGTTCTTC.

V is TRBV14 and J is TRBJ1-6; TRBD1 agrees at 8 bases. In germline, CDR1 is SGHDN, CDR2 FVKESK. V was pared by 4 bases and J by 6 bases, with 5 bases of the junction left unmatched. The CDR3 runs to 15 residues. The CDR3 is CASSPGTGRNSPLHF. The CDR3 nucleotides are TGTGCCAGCAGCCCCGGGACAGGACGTAATTCACCCCTCCACTTT.

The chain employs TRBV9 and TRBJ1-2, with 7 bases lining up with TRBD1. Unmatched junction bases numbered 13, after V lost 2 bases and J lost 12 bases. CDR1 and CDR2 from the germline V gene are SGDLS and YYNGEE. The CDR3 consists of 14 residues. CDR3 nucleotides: TGTGCCAGCAGCGTCTGGGACAGTTCCCCGGACCACACCTTC. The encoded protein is CASSVWDSSPDHTF. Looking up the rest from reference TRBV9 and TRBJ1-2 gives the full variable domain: DSGVTQTPKHLITATGQRVTLRCSPRSGDLSVYWYQQSLDQGLQFLIQYYNGEERAKGNILERFSAQQFPDLHSELNLSSLELGDSALYFCASSVWDSSPDHTFGSGTRLTVV.

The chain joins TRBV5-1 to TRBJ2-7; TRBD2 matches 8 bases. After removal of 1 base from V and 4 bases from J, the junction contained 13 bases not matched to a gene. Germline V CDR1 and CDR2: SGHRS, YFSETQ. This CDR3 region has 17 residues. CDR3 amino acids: CASSLTSGGVLGYEQYF. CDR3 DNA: TGCGCCAGCAGCTTGACCAGCGGGGGAGTGCTCGGGTACGAGCAGTACTTC.

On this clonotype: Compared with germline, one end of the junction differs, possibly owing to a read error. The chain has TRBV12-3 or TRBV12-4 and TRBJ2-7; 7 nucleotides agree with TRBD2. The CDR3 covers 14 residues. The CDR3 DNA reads TGTGCCTGCAGGGAAGCGGGGTTCCTCTACGAGCAGTACTTC. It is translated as CACREAGFLYEQYF.

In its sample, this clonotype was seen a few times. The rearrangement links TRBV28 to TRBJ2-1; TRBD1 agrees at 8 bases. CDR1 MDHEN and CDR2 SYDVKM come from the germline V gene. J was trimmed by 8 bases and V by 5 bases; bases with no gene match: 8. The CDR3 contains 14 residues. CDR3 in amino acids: CASSAGGAGDEQFF. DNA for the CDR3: TGTGCCAGCAGTGCAGGGGGCGCAGGAGATGAGCAGTTCTTC. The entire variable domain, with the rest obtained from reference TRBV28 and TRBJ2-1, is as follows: DVKVTQSSRYLVKRTGEKVFLECVQDMDHENMFWYRQDPGLGLRLIYFSYDVKMKEKGDIPEGYSVSREKKERFSLILESASTNQTSMYLCASSAGGAGDEQFFGPGTRLTVL.

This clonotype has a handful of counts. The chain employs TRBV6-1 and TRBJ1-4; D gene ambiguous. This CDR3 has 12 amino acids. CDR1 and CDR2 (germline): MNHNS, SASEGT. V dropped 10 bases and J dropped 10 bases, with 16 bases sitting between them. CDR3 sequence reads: CAIFGPPPKLFF. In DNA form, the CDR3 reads TGTGCCATCTTCGGACCGCCGCCAAAACTGTTTTTT.

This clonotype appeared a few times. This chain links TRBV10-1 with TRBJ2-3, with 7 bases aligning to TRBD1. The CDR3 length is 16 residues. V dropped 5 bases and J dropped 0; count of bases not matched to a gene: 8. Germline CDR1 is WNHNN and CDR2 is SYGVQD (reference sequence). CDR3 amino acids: CASSRGTASSTDTQYF. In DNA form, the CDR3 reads TGCGCCAGCAGTAGAGGGACAGCCAGTAGCACAGATACGCAGTATTTT.

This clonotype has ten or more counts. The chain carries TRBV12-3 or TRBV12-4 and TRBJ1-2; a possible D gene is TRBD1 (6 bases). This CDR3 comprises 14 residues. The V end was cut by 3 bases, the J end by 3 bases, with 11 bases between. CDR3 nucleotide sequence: TGTGCCAGCAGTTTGGGGGGGCTAGACTATGGCTACACCTTC. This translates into CASSLGGLDYGYTF.

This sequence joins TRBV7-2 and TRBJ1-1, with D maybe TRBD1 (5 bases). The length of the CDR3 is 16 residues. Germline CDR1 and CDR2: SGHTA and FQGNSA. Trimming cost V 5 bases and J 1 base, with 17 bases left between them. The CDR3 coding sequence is TGTGCCAGCAGCCCAGCGACAGTTATCGGGAACACTGAAGCTTTCTTT. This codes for CASSPATVIGNTEAFF.

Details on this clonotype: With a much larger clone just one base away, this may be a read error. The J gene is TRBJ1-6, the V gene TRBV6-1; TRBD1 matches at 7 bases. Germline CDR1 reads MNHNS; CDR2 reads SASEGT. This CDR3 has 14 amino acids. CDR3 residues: CAGSTQGFNSPLHF. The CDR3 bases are TGTGCCGGCAGTACACAGGGGTTTAATTCACCCCTCCACTTT.

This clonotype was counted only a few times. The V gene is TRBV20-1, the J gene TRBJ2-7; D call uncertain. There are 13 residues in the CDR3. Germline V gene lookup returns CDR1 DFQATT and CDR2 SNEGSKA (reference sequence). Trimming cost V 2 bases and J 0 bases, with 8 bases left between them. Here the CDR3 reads CSARPPSSYEQYF. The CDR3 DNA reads TGCAGTGCTAGACCTCCTAGCTCCTACGAGCAGTACTTC.

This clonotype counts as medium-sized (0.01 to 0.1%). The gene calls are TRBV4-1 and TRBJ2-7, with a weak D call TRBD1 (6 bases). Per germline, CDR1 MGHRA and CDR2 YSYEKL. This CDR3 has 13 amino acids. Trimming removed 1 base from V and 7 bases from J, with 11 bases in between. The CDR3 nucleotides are TGCGCCAGCAGCCAAGTACAGGGTCAGGAGCAGTACTTC. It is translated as CASSQVQGQEQYF.

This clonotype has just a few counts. The CDR3 sequence: CASSSGGLSTGELFF. The DNA of the CDR3 is TGTGCCAGCAGCTCCGGGGGACTATCCACCGGGGAGCTGTTTTTT. The genes are TRBV4-2 and TRBJ2-2; 7 nucleotides match TRBD2. There are 15 residues in the CDR3. Trimming removed 5 bases from V and 4 bases from J; junction bases left unmatched: 7. Germline assignment: CDR1 LGHNA and CDR2 YNFKEQ.

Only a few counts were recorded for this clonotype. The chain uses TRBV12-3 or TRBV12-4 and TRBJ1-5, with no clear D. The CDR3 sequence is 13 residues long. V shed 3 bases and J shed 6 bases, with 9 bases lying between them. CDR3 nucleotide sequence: TGTGCCAGCAGTTTCGGGCAGTTTCAGCCCCAGCATTTT. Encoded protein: CASSFGQFQPQHF.

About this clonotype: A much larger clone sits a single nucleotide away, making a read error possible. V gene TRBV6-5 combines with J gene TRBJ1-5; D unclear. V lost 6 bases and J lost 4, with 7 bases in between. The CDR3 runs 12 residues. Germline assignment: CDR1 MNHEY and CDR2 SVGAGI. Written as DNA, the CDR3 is TGTGCCAGCAGGGGAGGGAATCAGCCCCAGCATTTT. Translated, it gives CASRGGNQPQHF.

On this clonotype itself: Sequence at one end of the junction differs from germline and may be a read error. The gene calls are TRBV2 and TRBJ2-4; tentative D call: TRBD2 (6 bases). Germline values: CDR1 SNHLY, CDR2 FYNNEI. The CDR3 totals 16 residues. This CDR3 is CASCEVQGLAKNIQYF. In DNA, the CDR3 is TGTGCCAGCTGTGAGGTGCAGGGACTAGCCAAAAACATTCAGTACTTC. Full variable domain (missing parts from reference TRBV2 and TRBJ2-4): EPEVTQTPSHQVTQMGQEVILRCVPISNHLYFYWYRQILGQKVEFLVSFYNNEISEKSEIFDDQFSVERPDGSNFTLKIRSTKLEDSAMYFCASCEVQGLAKNIQYFGAGTRLSVL.

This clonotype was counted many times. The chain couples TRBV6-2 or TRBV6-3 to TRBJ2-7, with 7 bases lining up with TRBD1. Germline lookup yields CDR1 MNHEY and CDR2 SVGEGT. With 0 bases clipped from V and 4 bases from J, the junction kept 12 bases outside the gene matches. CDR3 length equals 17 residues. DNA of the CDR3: TGTGCCAGCAGTTACTCGAGGAGGACGGACAGGTGGTACGAGCAGTACTTC. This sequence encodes CASSYSRRTDRWYEQYF.